These 5 T cell receptor beta chains were sequenced from one sample in a study of breast tumors, draining lymph nodes, adjacent tissues. TCRdb used MiXCR to reprocess the multiplex PCR reads, holding one entry per CDR3 protein. Of more than 50,000 distinct CDR3 sequences in the sample, around two fifths were seen once. The specimen was breast tumor tissue. Source of these receptors: a female donor with breast cancer. Some clones in this sample may be carry-over from other donors' samples.

The table lists this clonotype with many counts. The chain couples TRBV6-1 to TRBJ1-5; possible D gene TRBD1, 6 bases. This CDR3 region has 15 residues. Deletions cut 0 bases from V and 7 bases from J, with 13 bases between. The germline V gene encodes CDR1 MNHNS and CDR2 SASEGT. CDR3 region: CASSEAPQGGQPQHF. DNA for the CDR3: TGTGCCAGCAGTGAAGCCCCACAGGGCGGACAGCCCCAGCATTTT.

This clonotype was seen a few times. The junction does not match germline at one end; this may be a read error. The chain is built from TRBV5-1 and TRBJ2-5, with D hard to call. This CDR3 has 11 amino acids. Germline lookup yields CDR1 SGHRS and CDR2 YFSETQ. CDR3 residues: CASSLAGTQYF. CDR3 bases: TGTGCCAGCAGCTTAGCAGGGACCCAGTACTTC.

This clonotype was picked up many times. CDR3 sequence reads: CAATGTGANTIYF. The CDR3 DNA follows: TGTGCCGCTACCGGGACAGGGGCCAACACCATATATTTT. The chain couples TRBV30 to TRBJ1-3; 10 bases fit TRBD1. Germline V gives CDR1 GTSNPN, CDR2 SVGIG (reference sequence). CDR3 length: 13 residues. Trimming removed 8 bases from V and 7 bases from J; junction bases left unmatched: 8.

In its sample, this clonotype was seen many times. The junction departs from germline at one end; a sequencing error may be responsible. This chain joins TRBV5-6 and TRBJ2-5; TRBD2 might be the D (6 bases). Germline V gene sequence: CDR1 SGHDT, CDR2 YYEEEE. CDR3 size: 12 residues. The CDR3 loop reads CASSFTPGLFLF. The CDR3 DNA reads as TGTGCCAGCAGCTTCACGCCGGGACTCTTCCTCTTC.

This clonotype was picked up many times. The CDR3 DNA follows: TGTGCCAGCACGGGACAGGGGGCTTGGGCCGGGGAGCTGTTTTTT. It yields the protein CASTGQGAWAGELFF. The chain carries TRBV5-5 and TRBJ2-2; 12 bases are shared with TRBD1. Germline CDR1 reads SGHKS; CDR2 reads YYEKEE (reference sequence). The CDR3 covers 15 residues. Trimming at V came to 6 bases and at J to 6 bases, leaving 6 bases not matched to a gene.